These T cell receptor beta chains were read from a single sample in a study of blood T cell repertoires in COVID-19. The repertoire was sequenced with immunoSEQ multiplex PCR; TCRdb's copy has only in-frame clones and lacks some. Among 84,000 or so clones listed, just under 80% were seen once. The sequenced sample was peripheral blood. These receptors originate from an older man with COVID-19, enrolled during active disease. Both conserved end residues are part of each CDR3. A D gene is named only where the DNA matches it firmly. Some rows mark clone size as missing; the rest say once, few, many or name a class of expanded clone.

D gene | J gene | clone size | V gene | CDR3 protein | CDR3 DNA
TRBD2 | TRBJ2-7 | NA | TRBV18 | CASSPPGLAGGSSYEQYF | TGTGCCAGCTCACCGCCGGGACTAGCGGGGGGGAGCTCCTACGAGCAGTACTTC
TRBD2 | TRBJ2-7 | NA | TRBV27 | CASSPVAGGYEQYF | TGTGCCAGCAGTCCGGTAGCGGGGGGCTACGAGCAGTACTTC
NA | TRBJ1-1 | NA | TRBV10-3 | CAISESARGNTEAFF | TGTGCCATCAGTGAGTCGGCCAGGGGGAACACTGAAGCTTTCTTT
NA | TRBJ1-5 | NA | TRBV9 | CASSAWGGQRPQHF | TGTGCCAGCAGCGCTTGGGGGGGTCAGAGGCCCCAGCATTTT
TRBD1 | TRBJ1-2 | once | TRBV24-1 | CATRDRGLSYGYTF | TGTGCCACCAGAGACAGGGGGCTTAGCTATGGCTACACCTTC
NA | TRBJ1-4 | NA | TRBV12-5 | CASGLGQSPTNEKLFF | TGTGCTAGTGGTTTAGGACAGAGCCCAACTAATGAAAAACTGTTTTTT
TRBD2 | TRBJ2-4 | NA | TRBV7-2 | CASSLEGGWAKNIQYF | TGTGCCAGCAGCTTAGAGGGAGGGTGGGCCAAAAACATTCAGTACTTC
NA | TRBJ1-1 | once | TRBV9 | CASSVVSNTEAFF | TGTGCCAGCAGCGTAGTATCGAACACTGAAGCTTTCTTT
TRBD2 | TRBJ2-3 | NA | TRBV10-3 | CATSYSGGGTNKGTQYF | TGTGCCACGTCGTACAGCGGGGGGGGCACGAATAAGGGTACGCAGTATTTT
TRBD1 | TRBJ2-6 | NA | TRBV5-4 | CASSPKGLGGAFGANVLTF | TGTGCCAGCAGCCCGAAAGGTTTAGGGGGCGCCTTTGGGGCCAACGTCCTGACTTTC
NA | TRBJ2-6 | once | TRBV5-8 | CASRGLDSTGANVLTF | TGTGCCAGCAGGGGGCTGGACAGTACTGGGGCCAACGTCCTGACTTTC
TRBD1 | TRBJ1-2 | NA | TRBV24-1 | CATSDTRQGAGGYTF | TGTGCCACCAGTGATACGAGACAGGGGGCGGGTGGCTACACCTTC
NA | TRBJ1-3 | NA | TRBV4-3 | CASSPGQLPSGNTIYF | TGCGCCAGCAGCCCCGGACAGCTTCCCTCTGGAAACACCATATATTTT
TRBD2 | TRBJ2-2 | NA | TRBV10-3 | CAISAASGGSRELFF | TGTGCCATCAGTGCGGCTAGCGGGGGTTCCAGGGAGCTGTTTTTT
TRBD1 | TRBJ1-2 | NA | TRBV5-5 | CASSLGVGGTVYGYTF | TGTGCCAGCAGCTTGGGTGTAGGGGGGACAGTTTATGGCTACACCTTC
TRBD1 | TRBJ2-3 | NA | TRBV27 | CASSPDRVSSTDTQYF | TGTGCCAGCAGTCCAGACAGGGTTTCGAGCACAGATACGCAGTATTTT
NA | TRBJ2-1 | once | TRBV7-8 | CASSRGQTVDEQFF | TGTGCCAGCAGCCGAGGGCAGACAGTCGATGAGCAGTTCTTC
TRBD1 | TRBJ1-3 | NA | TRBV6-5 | CASSYEGARGNTIYF | TGTGCCAGCAGTTACGAGGGGGCGAGGGGAAACACCATATATTTT
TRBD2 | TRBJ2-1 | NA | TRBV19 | CASSLAGAGNEQFF | TGTGCCAGTAGTTTAGCGGGAGCCGGTAATGAGCAGTTCTTC
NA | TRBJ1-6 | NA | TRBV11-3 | CASSTGREVSPLHF | TGTGCCAGCAGCACCGGGAGGGAAGTTTCACCCCTCCACTTT
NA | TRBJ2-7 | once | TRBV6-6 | CASSTRQLSYEQYF | TGTGCCAGCAGTACCCGACAGCTCTCCTACGAGCAGTACTTC
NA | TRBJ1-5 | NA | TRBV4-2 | CASSQDGASLGGAGNQPQHF | TGTGCCAGCAGCCAAGATGGGGCAAGTTTGGGGGGAGCCGGCAATCAGCCCCAGCATTTT
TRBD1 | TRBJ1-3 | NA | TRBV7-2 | CASSFGGGGNTIYF | TGTGCCAGCAGCTTCGGAGGGGGCGGAAACACCATATATTTT
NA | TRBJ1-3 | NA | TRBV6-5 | CASSYIISGNTIYF | TGTGCCAGCAGTTACATCATCTCTGGAAACACCATATATTTT
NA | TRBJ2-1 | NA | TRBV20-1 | CSARVRYEQFF | TGCAGTGCTAGAGTCCGGTATGAGCAGTTCTTC
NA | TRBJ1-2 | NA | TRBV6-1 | CASSEGGSGNYGYTF | TGTGCCAGCAGTGAAGGAGGTAGTGGTAACTATGGCTACACCTTC
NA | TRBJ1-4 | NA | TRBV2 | CASSAAAGEANEKLFF | TGTGCCAGCAGTGCCGCCGCGGGGGAGGCTAATGAAAAACTGTTTTTT
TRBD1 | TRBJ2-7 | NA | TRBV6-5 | CASSYSGTGDYEQYF | TGTGCCAGCAGTTACTCCGGGACAGGGGACTACGAGCAGTACTTC
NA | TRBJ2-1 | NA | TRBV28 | CASSLTRQEFF | TGTGCCAGCAGTTTAACTAGGCAGGAGTTCTTC
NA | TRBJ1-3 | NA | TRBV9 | CASSVFDILRGNTIYF | TGTGCCAGCAGCGTATTCGACATCTTACGTGGAAACACCATATATTTT
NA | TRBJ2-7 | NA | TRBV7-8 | CASSPRNSGPYEQYF | TGTGCCAGCAGCCCGAGAAACAGTGGCCCATACGAGCAGTACTTC
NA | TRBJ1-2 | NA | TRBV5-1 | CASSLVIGGQYGYTF | TGCGCCAGCAGCTTGGTTATAGGGGGTCAATATGGCTACACCTTC
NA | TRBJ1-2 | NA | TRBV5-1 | CASSSEPGSYGYTF | TGCGCCAGCAGCTCAGAACCCGGGAGCTATGGCTACACCTTC
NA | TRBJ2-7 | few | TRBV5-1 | CASRWHYEQYF | TGCGCCAGCAGGTGGCACTACGAGCAGTACTTC
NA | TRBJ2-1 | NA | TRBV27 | CASSPLELNEQFF | TGTGCCAGCAGTCCCCTTGAACTCAATGAGCAGTTCTTC
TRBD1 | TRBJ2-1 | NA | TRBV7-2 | CASSLGTGNEQFF | TGTGCCAGCAGCTTAGGGACAGGCAATGAGCAGTTCTTC
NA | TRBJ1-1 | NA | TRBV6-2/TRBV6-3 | CASSLDKNTEAFF | TGTGCCAGCAGCCTCGACAAGAACACTGAAGCTTTCTTT
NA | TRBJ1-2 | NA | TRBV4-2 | CASSQDLVQGSYGYTF | TGTGCCAGCAGCCAAGATTTAGTTCAGGGGAGCTATGGCTACACCTTC
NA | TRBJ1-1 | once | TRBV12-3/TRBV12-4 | CASSLGDSTEAFF | TGTGCCAGCAGCCTAGGGGATTCCACTGAAGCTTTCTTT
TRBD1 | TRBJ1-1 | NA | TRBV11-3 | CASSTRQGLEEAFF | TGTGCCAGCAGCACACGACAGGGCCTCGAGGAAGCTTTCTTT
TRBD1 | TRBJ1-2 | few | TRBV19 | CASSIDHGQALGTF | TGTGCCAGTAGTATAGATCACGGACAGGCTCTTGGCACCTTC
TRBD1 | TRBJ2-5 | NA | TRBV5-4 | CASSLQGAGETQYF | TGTGCCAGCAGCCTTCAGGGGGCTGGGGAGACCCAGTACTTC
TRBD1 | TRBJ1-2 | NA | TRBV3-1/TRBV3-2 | CASSQTGGNYGYTF | TGTGCCAGCAGCCAGACAGGGGGCAACTATGGCTACACCTTC
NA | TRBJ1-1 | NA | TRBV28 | CASSPPGSSTEAFF | TGTGCCAGCAGTCCCCCAGGGTCGAGCACTGAAGCTTTCTTT
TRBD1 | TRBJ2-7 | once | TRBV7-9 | CASSPKDLGTGFEQYF | TGTGCCAGCAGCCCCAAAGATCTAGGGACAGGGTTCGAGCAGTACTTC
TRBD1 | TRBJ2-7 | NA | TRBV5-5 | CASSGAGTVPVEQYF | TGTGCCAGCAGCGGGGCCGGGACAGTCCCTGTCGAGCAGTACTTC
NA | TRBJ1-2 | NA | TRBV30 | CAWSRGRPGYTF | TGTGCCTGGAGTCGCGGTCGACCCGGCTACACCTTC
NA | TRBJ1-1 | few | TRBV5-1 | CASSLQGNTEAFF | TGCGCCAGCAGCTTACAGGGGAACACTGAAGCTTTCTTT
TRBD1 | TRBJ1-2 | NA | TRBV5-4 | CAGTSTGGYGYTF | TGTGCCGGAACTAGTACAGGGGGCTATGGCTACACCTTC